The text below deals with one T cell receptor (beta chain). What it binds is unknown. This sample was taken from a study of siplizumab effects on memory and regulatory T cells. J was trimmed by 4 bases and V by 4 bases; bases with no gene match: 8. The V gene's germline CDR1 is SGHRS and CDR2 YFSETQ. The CDR3 spans 15 residues. General study points: Alloreactive sequences that could be traced to unstimulated CD4+ memory cells showed a significant reduction under siplizumab.

The method was immunoSEQ multiplex PCR; TCRdb's version includes in-frame clones alone and lacks a portion of them. This repertoire shows about 57,000 clones, 70% to 90% found once; its top ten account for around 3.8%. This TCR came from a human donor in good health. The genes are TRBV5-1 and TRBJ1-2; TRBD1 agrees at 9 bases. Sequenced input: memory CD4+ T cells sorted from blood. The CDR3 DNA reads as TGCGCCAGCAGCACTCAAACAGGGGGCAGCTATGGCTACACCTTC. It yields the protein CASSTQTGGSYGYTF.